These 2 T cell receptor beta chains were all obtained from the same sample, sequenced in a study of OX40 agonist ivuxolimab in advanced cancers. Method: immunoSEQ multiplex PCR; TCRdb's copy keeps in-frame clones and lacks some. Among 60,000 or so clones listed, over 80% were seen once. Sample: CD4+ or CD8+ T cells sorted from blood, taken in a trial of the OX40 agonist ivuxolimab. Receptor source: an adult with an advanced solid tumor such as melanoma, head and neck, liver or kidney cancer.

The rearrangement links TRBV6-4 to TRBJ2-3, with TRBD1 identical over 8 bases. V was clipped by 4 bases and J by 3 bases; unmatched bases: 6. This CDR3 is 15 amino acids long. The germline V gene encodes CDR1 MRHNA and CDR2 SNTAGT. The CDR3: CASSASRTGTDTQYF. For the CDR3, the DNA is TGTGCCAGCAGTGCCTCCCGGACAGGGACAGATACGCAGTATTTT.

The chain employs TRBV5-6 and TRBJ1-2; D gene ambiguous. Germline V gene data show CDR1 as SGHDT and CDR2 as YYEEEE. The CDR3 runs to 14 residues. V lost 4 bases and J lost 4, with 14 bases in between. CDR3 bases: TGTGCCAGCAGCCCTCTAGTCCTTATCTATGGCTACACCTTC. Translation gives CASSPLVLIYGYTF. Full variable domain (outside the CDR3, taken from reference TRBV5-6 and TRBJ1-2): DAGVTQSPTHLIKTRGQQVTLRCSPKSGHDTVSWYQQALGQGPQFIFQYYEEEERQRGNFPDRFSGHQFPNYSSELNVNALLLGDSALYLCASSPLVLIYGYTFGSGTRLTVV.